These 22 T cell receptor beta chains came from one sample sequenced in a study of blood T cell repertoires in COVID-19. TCRdb keeps only in-frame clones here, not all; method: immunoSEQ multiplex PCR. The data contain tens of thousands of clones, roughly 89% of them singletons. The material sequenced was peripheral blood. Receptors were obtained from a woman in her sixties or seventies with COVID-19, enrolled during active disease.

The chain uses TRBV30 and TRBJ2-7, with D tentatively TRBD2 (5 bases). V was clipped by 5 bases and J by 5 bases, with 7 bases between them. Germline CDR1 and CDR2: GTSNPN and SVGIG (reference sequence). The length of the CDR3 is 10 residues. CDR3 nucleotides: TGTGCCTGGGGGGAGAACGAGCAGTACTTC. Protein product: CAWGENEQYF.

The rearrangement uses TRBV11-2 and TRBJ2-7; D remains ambiguous. The germline V gene encodes CDR1 SGHAT and CDR2 FQNNGV. V gave up 5 bases and J gave up 2 bases, with 16 bases separating them. The length of the CDR3 is 15 residues. Here the CDR3 DNA reads TGTGCCAGCAGCGCTTACGCCGAGCCTACCTACGAGCAGTACTTC. Translation gives CASSAYAEPTYEQYF.

This chain uses TRBV12-3 or TRBV12-4 with TRBJ2-7; D may be TRBD2 (5 bases). Trimming removed 6 bases at V and 7 bases at J, with 13 bases between. The CDR3 is 12 residues long. The CDR3 spells CASSMTGREQYF. CDR3 nucleotides: TGTGCCAGCAGCATGACGGGGAGAGAGCAGTACTTC.

The chain links TRBV4-3 to TRBJ2-2, with D tentatively TRBD1 (5 bases). The germline V gene encodes CDR1 LGHNA and CDR2 YSLEER. The CDR3 is 17 amino acids. Between the trimmed V and J ends, which lost 0 bases and 0 bases, there was a span of 11 bases. CDR3 coding DNA: TGCGCCAGCAGCCAAGATCTTGGCAGGGCGAACACCGGGGAGCTGTTTTTT. This encodes CASSQDLGRANTGELFF.

This clone occurred a few times. The chain links TRBV4-2 to TRBJ1-2, with D uncertain. The length of the CDR3 is 14 residues. Trimming left V 2 bases short and J 4 bases short, with 11 bases between. CDR1 and CDR2 (germline): LGHNA, YNFKEQ. CDR3 sequence (DNA): TGTGCCAGCAGCCAAACCTGGTCCAGCTATGGCTACACCTTC. Translated: CASSQTWSSYGYTF.

This clone appeared a single time. The rearrangement links TRBV10-1 to TRBJ1-1; tentatively, D is TRBD1 (5 bases). Germline-derived CDR1 and CDR2 are WNHNN and SYGVQD (reference sequence). Trimming stripped 3 bases from V and 0 bases from J, with 8 bases between. This CDR3 is 14 amino acids long. The CDR3 sequence: CASSDGGVNTEAFF. CDR3 DNA sequence: TGCGCCAGCAGTGATGGAGGGGTGAACACTGAAGCTTTCTTT.

The V and J genes are TRBV5-1 and TRBJ2-7; 7 bases match TRBD2. Unmatched junction bases numbered 1, after V lost 1 base and J lost 0 bases. The CDR3 consists of 14 residues. The germline CDR1 and CDR2 sequences are SGHRS and YFSETQ. CDR3 sequence (DNA): TGCGCCAGCAGCTTGAGCGGGACCTCCTACGAGCAGTACTTC. Its protein product is CASSLSGTSYEQYF.

J is TRBJ2-1 and V is TRBV11-3; maybe TRBD2 (5 bases). Trimming took 1 base from V and 3 from J, leaving 10 bases between them. There are 15 residues in the CDR3. Germline-derived CDR1 and CDR2 are SGHNT and YENEEA. The CDR3 spells CASSLAGNYYNEQFF. CDR3 in DNA: TGTGCCAGCAGCTTAGCGGGGAATTACTACAATGAGCAGTTCTTC.

V and J are TRBV30 and TRBJ1-1; D call uncertain. CDR1 is GTSNPN and CDR2 is SVGIG in the germline V gene (reference sequence). The CDR3 has 13 amino acids. V gave up 2 bases and J gave up 4 bases, with 11 bases separating them. CDR3 DNA sequence: TGTGCCTGGAGTAAACGTACAGCCACTGAAGCTTTCTTT. This gives the protein CAWSKRTATEAFF.

The chain joins TRBV30 to TRBJ2-2; D gene ambiguous. The CDR3 has 14 residues. V dropped 0 bases and J dropped 5 bases, with 10 bases sitting between them. Germline V CDR1 and CDR2: GTSNPN, SVGIG (reference sequence). The CDR3 DNA reads as TGTGCCTGGAGTGTCGGGTTTCGAACCGGGGAGCTGTTTTTT. It encodes CAWSVGFRTGELFF.

The J gene is TRBJ2-5, the V gene TRBV3-1 (or the pseudogene TRBV3-2); D possibly corresponds to TRBD1 (5 bases). The germline V gene encodes CDR1 LGHDT and CDR2 YNNKEL (reference sequence). The V end was cut by 4 bases, the J end by 5 bases, with 17 bases between. The CDR3 sequence is 15 residues long. CDR3 residues: CASSPNQGRRETQYF. Here the CDR3 DNA reads TGTGCCAGCAGCCCGAACCAGGGCCGTAGGGAGACCCAGTACTTC.

The CDR3 bases are TGTGCCTTGAAGGACAGGGGGCATGTAGATACGCAGTATTTT. Protein sequence: CALKDRGHVDTQYF. This chain joins TRBV30 and TRBJ2-3; 11 bases agree with TRBD1. Germline V CDR1 and CDR2: GTSNPN, SVGIG (reference sequence). This CDR3 has 14 residues. Trimming removed 7 bases from V and 5 bases from J; junction bases left unmatched: 8.

The chain recombines TRBV28 with TRBJ2-2; 7 bases agree with TRBD1. Per germline, CDR1 MDHEN and CDR2 SYDVKM. The CDR3 loop spans 14 amino acids. Unmatched junction bases numbered 9, after V lost 7 bases and J lost 7 bases. The CDR3 sequence: CASTRTGAGGELFF. The CDR3, as DNA: TGTGCCAGCACCCGGACAGGAGCAGGCGGGGAGCTGTTTTTT.

The V gene is TRBV5-1, the J gene TRBJ1-2, with D possibly being TRBD1 (5 bases). This CDR3 comprises 13 residues. Trimming cost V 4 bases and J 6 bases, with 13 bases left between them. Germline V gene lookup returns CDR1 SGHRS and CDR2 YFSETQ. Written as DNA, the CDR3 is TGCGCCAGCAGCCCAGGGCTAGGGCATGGCTACACCTTC. This gives the protein CASSPGLGHGYTF. The full variable domain, completed using reference TRBV5-1 and TRBJ1-2, is KAGVTQTPRYLIKTRGQQVTLSCSPISGHRSVSWYQQTPGQGLQFLFEYFSETQRNKGNFPGRFSGRQFSNSRSEMNVSTLELGDSALYLCASSPGLGHGYTFGSGTRLTVV.

The rearrangement uses TRBV6-6 and TRBJ2-5, with TRBD2 matching over 8 bases. With 11 bases clipped from V and 0 bases from J, the junction kept 11 bases outside the gene matches. This CDR3 has 15 amino acids. Germline V gene sequence: CDR1 MNHNY, CDR2 SVGAGI (reference sequence). Here the CDR3 DNA reads TGTGCCGTGCTCGGGGGGGCCGGTTACCAAGAGACCCAGTACTTC. It codes for CAVLGGAGYQETQYF.

CDR3 residues: CASSVARGSYNEQFF. Written as DNA, the CDR3 is TGTGCCAGCAGCGTAGCTAGGGGCTCCTACAATGAGCAGTTCTTC. The J gene is TRBJ2-1, the V gene TRBV9; maybe TRBD1 (5 bases). The CDR3 sequence is 15 residues long. V was shortened by 0 bases and J by 0 bases, with 7 bases between the two germline ends. Per germline, CDR1 SGDLS and CDR2 YYNGEE.

The V and J genes are TRBV2 and TRBJ1-1; no definite D call. The germline gives CDR1 SNHLY, CDR2 FYNNEI. The V gene lost 7 bases and the J gene lost 1 base, with 10 bases spanning the gap. This CDR3 contains 13 residues. Written as DNA, the CDR3 is TGTGCCAGCATCAGTCAGGCGAACACTGAAGCTTTCTTT. It encodes CASISQANTEAFF.

This clone has only a few counts. The chain combines TRBV7-2 with TRBJ2-2; D may be TRBD2 (5 bases). CDR3 length: 12 residues. The germline CDR1 and CDR2 sequences are SGHTA and FQGNSA. The V and J ends lost 5 bases and 5 bases respectively, with 6 bases between them. This CDR3 reads CASSTRTGELFF. The DNA of the CDR3 is TGTGCCAGCAGCACTAGGACCGGGGAGCTGTTTTTT.

The rearrangement joins TRBV4-1 to TRBJ2-7, with D tentatively TRBD1 (6 bases). V lost 1 base to trimming and J lost 6 bases, with 16 bases between them. The CDR3 spans 15 residues. The germline gives CDR1 MGHRA, CDR2 YSYEKL. CDR3: CASSQVDRGRGEQYF. CDR3 nucleotide sequence: TGCGCCAGCAGCCAAGTTGATAGGGGCAGGGGCGAGCAGTACTTC.

The chain couples TRBV4-3 to TRBJ2-2; D ambiguous. The germline gives CDR1 LGHNA, CDR2 YSLEER. V was pared by 0 bases and J by 0 bases, with 8 bases between. The CDR3 totals 16 residues. CDR3 bases: TGCGCCAGCAGCCAAGATTTAACAGCGAACACCGGGGAGCTGTTTTTT. Translated, it gives CASSQDLTANTGELFF.

The chain has TRBV6-1 and TRBJ2-2; 10 bases are a match to TRBD1. V was pared by 6 bases and J by 6 bases, with 7 bases of the junction left unmatched. This CDR3 has 15 residues. Germline CDR1 is MNHNS and CDR2 is SASEGT. CDR3 protein: CASRTGTGASGELFF. The CDR3 nucleotides are TGTGCCAGCAGAACCGGGACAGGGGCGTCCGGGGAGCTGTTTTTT.

The chain links TRBV18 to TRBJ2-1; D might be TRBD2 (6 bases). CDR3 size: 12 residues. CDR1 is KGHSH, CDR2 LQKENI, per germline. V lost 6 bases and J 5 bases, leaving 8 bases between the germline ends. The CDR3 spells CASSRRDNEQFF. CDR3 nucleotide sequence: TGTGCCAGCTCGCGGAGGGACAATGAGCAGTTCTTC.